The clone carrying this T cell receptor beta chain showed up many times. What it binds is unknown. This sample is drawn from a study of identical twins. Template switching created a universal primer site, and the cDNA included unique molecular identifiers. TCRdb re-analysed the 5' RACE reads in MiXCR, keeping a single row per CDR3 protein. The sample includes 250,000 to 350,000 distinct CDR3 sequences, more than 6.5% seen only once; the top ten take more than 2%. Germline trimming cut 5 bases from V and 3 bases from J; bases unmatched to any gene: 9. This CDR3 has 16 amino acids. Germline V gene data show CDR1 as SEHNR and CDR2 as FQNEAQ (reference sequence). General study results and limits: Because invariant MAIT and iNKT cells could be present, zero-insertion analyses could be partly confounded.

These data also featured in a second study, about yellow fever vaccine responses in identical twins.

The chain is built from TRBV7-9 and TRBJ1-4; 7 bases map to TRBD1. The sequenced sample consisted of memory (CD45RO+) T cells sorted from blood. This receptor was obtained from a woman aged 18-29 years in good health. This CDR3 is CASSTIRGQSNEKLFF. CDR3 DNA sequence: TGTGCCAGCAGCACCATTAGGGGGCAATCTAATGAAAAACTGTTTTTT.